These 25 T cell receptor beta chains share one sample of origin, sequenced in a study of control samples from healthy donors and cancer patients. Only in-frame clones appear in the TCRdb table, and some are missing; sequencing was by immunoSEQ multiplex PCR. This sample carries approximately 220,000 clones, around 94% of them seen once, and the ten largest clones take roughly 1.6%. The source material was blood. These receptors were obtained from a man aged 50-59 years in good health.

The V call is TRBV27, the J call TRBJ2-1; TRBD2 matches at 12 bases. Germline V gene data show CDR1 as MNHEY and CDR2 as SMNVEV (reference sequence). This CDR3 is 16 amino acids long. With 5 bases clipped from V and 10 bases from J, the junction kept 12 bases outside the gene matches. The CDR3 sequence is CASSLILAGGLGEQFF. CDR3 sequence (DNA): TGTGCCAGCAGTCTAATTCTAGCGGGGGGGCTAGGGGAGCAGTTCTTC.

The chain carries TRBV28 and TRBJ2-7; TRBD1 agrees at 7 bases. CDR3 length: 14 residues. CDR1 is MDHEN and CDR2 is SYDVKM in the germline V gene. The trim removed 7 bases at V and 4 bases at J, leaving 10 bases unmatched. The CDR3: CASIPSGQTYEQYF. In nucleotides, the CDR3 is TGTGCCAGCATCCCTTCGGGACAGACATACGAGCAGTACTTC.

This chain uses TRBV20-1 with TRBJ1-1; D is perhaps TRBD1 (5 bases). The CDR3 length is 13 residues. V was cut by 3 bases and J by 11 bases, with 19 bases left in between. Germline lookup yields CDR1 DFQATT and CDR2 SNEGSKA (reference sequence). In nucleotides, the CDR3 is TGCAGTGCTAGTCCCGGGGCCCCTAGGAATGCTTTCTTT. It encodes CSASPGAPRNAFF.

CDR3 nucleotide sequence: TGTGCCACCAGTTCCGGGACAGGGTATGGCTACACCTTC. Its protein is CATSSGTGYGYTF. The chain carries TRBV24-1 and TRBJ1-2; 9 bases map to TRBD1. With 6 bases clipped from V and 5 bases from J, the junction kept 3 bases outside the gene matches. Germline-derived CDR1 and CDR2 are KGHDR and SFDVKD. The CDR3 spans 13 residues.

The chain employs TRBV18 and TRBJ2-6; perhaps TRBD2 as D (6 bases). V lost 5 bases to trimming and J lost 2 bases, with 13 bases between them. Germline lookup yields CDR1 KGHSH and CDR2 LQKENI. The CDR3 runs to 16 residues. CDR3: CASSGGLSPGANVLTF. For the CDR3, the DNA is TGTGCCAGCTCAGGGGGACTCAGCCCTGGGGCCAACGTCCTGACTTTC.

The CDR3 bases are TGTGCCAGCAGCTTAGCATCGTCAGGGTACAATGAGCAGTTCTTC. It codes for CASSLASSGYNEQFF. The chain couples TRBV7-9 to TRBJ2-1, with D possibly TRBD1 on 5 matching bases. Trimming removed 0 bases from V and 4 bases from J, with 10 bases in between. CDR1 and CDR2 from the germline V gene are SEHNR and FQNEAQ (reference sequence). CDR3 size: 15 residues. Using reference TRBV7-9 and TRBJ2-1 for the parts outside the CDR3, the full variable domain is DTGVSQNPRHKITKRGQNVTFRCDPISEHNRLYWYRQTLGQGPEFLTYFQNEAQLEKSRLLSDRFSAERPKGSFSTLEIQRTEQGDSAMYLCASSLASSGYNEQFFGPGTRLTVL.

J is TRBJ2-3 and V is TRBV29-1; D unclear. The CDR3 sequence is 12 residues long. V lost 3 bases to trimming and J lost 0 bases, with 4 bases between them. Per germline, CDR1 SQVTM and CDR2 ANQGSEA. The DNA for the CDR3 is TGCAGCGTTGACGAGAGCACAGATACGCAGTATTTT. Residues: CSVDESTDTQYF.

The chain joins TRBV6-5 to TRBJ2-7; weak D call: TRBD1 (6 bases). V gave up 6 bases and J gave up 0 bases, with 9 bases separating them. Germline loops: CDR1 MNHEY, CDR2 SVGAGI. This CDR3 has 13 amino acids. DNA for the CDR3: TGTGCCAGCAGGACAGGTAGCTCCTACGAGCAGTACGTC. As protein: CASRTGSSYEQYV.

The rearrangement joins TRBV5-1 to TRBJ1-4; maybe TRBD1 (6 bases). The CDR3 is 15 residues long. In germline, CDR1 is SGHRS, CDR2 YFSETQ. V shed 4 bases and J shed 4 bases, with 14 bases lying between them. The CDR3 DNA reads as TGCGCCAGCAGCCAACGGACAGATATTAATGAAAAACTGTTTTTT. Encoded protein: CASSQRTDINEKLFF.

The chain employs TRBV27 and TRBJ2-5, with D possibly being TRBD1 (8 bases). Germline V gene sequence: CDR1 MNHEY, CDR2 SMNVEV (reference sequence). The CDR3 is 16 residues long. Between the trimmed V and J ends, which lost 3 bases and 3 bases, there was a span of 17 bases. CDR3 region: CASSLVGAGQEETQYF. CDR3 nucleotides: TGTGCCAGCAGTTTGGTGGGAGCGGGACAGGAAGAGACCCAGTACTTC.

The rearrangement links TRBV7-9 to TRBJ1-6, with TRBD1 matching 12 bases. The CDR3 runs to 17 residues. CDR1 is SEHNR and CDR2 is FQNEAQ in the germline V gene (reference sequence). The V gene end was trimmed by 6 bases and the J gene end by 5 bases; junction bases not matched to a gene: 8. CDR3: CASSFRGQGANNSPLHF. The CDR3 DNA reads as TGTGCCAGCAGTTTTAGGGGACAGGGGGCCAATAATTCACCCCTCCACTTT. The complete variable domain, with remaining parts taken from reference TRBV7-9 and TRBJ1-6, reads DTGVSQNPRHKITKRGQNVTFRCDPISEHNRLYWYRQTLGQGPEFLTYFQNEAQLEKSRLLSDRFSAERPKGSFSTLEIQRTEQGDSAMYLCASSFRGQGANNSPLHFGNGTRLTVT.

The genes are TRBV6-5 and TRBJ2-7; possible D gene TRBD2, 6 bases. This CDR3 comprises 12 residues. Germline CDR1 and CDR2: MNHEY and SVGAGI. Trimming took 5 bases from V and 11 from J, leaving 16 bases between them. CDR3 DNA sequence: TGTGCCAGCAGTAGCACAGGAGGCGGGAAGTACGTC. It encodes CASSSTGGGKYV.

The chain recombines TRBV10-3 with TRBJ1-1; D is uncertain. Germline CDR1 and CDR2: ENHRY and SYGVKD. V lost 11 bases and J lost 2, with 9 bases in between. CDR3 length: 11 residues. The CDR3 spells CAAVSNTEAFF. CDR3 bases: TGTGCCGCAGTCTCCAACACTGAAGCTTTCTTT.

This chain links TRBV19 with TRBJ1-1, with D perhaps matching TRBD1 (6 bases). CDR3 length equals 14 residues. CDR1 is LNHDA and CDR2 is SQIVND in the germline V gene (reference sequence). Trimming stripped 7 bases from V and 6 bases from J, with 18 bases between. The chain's CDR3 is CASNPPGGWPEAFF. DNA of the CDR3: TGTGCCAGTAACCCCCCCGGGGGCTGGCCTGAAGCTTTCTTT.

V gene TRBV6-5 combines with J gene TRBJ2-1; 10 nucleotides align to TRBD2. Per the germline V gene, CDR1 is MNHEY and CDR2 is SVGAGI. The CDR3 length is 13 residues. The V gene end was trimmed by 6 bases and the J gene end by 7 bases; junction bases not matched to a gene: 3. In nucleotides, the CDR3 is TGTGCCAGCAGATCTAGCGGGGGAAATGAGCAGTTCTTC. This encodes CASRSSGGNEQFF.

This chain connects TRBV2 to TRBJ2-3; perhaps TRBD2 as D (6 bases). Trimming left V 3 bases short and J 4 bases short, with 11 bases between. The germline gives CDR1 SNHLY, CDR2 FYNNEI. The CDR3 sequence is 14 residues long. CDR3 sequence reads: CASSDPLAPDTQYF. CDR3 DNA: TGTGCCAGCAGTGACCCACTAGCCCCAGATACGCAGTATTTT. Using reference TRBV2 and TRBJ2-3 for the parts outside the CDR3, the full variable domain is EPEVTQTPSHQVTQMGQEVILRCVPISNHLYFYWYRQILGQKVEFLVSFYNNEISEKSEIFDDQFSVERPDGSNFTLKIRSTKLEDSAMYFCASSDPLAPDTQYFGPGTRLTVL.

V is TRBV5-1 and J is TRBJ2-5; D is unclear. Trimming took 5 bases from V and 4 from J, leaving 15 bases between them. Looked up from germline, CDR1 is SGHRS and CDR2 is YFSETQ. The length of the CDR3 is 14 residues. DNA for the CDR3: TGCGCCAGCAGAAGCCTAGTGTTAGGAGAGACCCAGTACTTC. It encodes CASRSLVLGETQYF.

The genes are TRBV11-2 and TRBJ2-5, with D tentatively TRBD2 (6 bases). Germline-derived CDR1 and CDR2 are SGHAT and FQNNGV. Trimming cost V 0 bases and J 4 bases, with 12 bases left between them. The CDR3 runs to 15 residues. The CDR3 reads CASSLELTGVETQYF. CDR3 in DNA: TGTGCCAGCAGCTTAGAGCTCACGGGGGTAGAGACCCAGTACTTC.

The J gene is TRBJ2-7, the V gene TRBV7-4; D unresolved. The CDR3 covers 14 residues. CDR1 SGHVT and CDR2 SQSDAQ come from the germline V gene. With 5 bases removed from V and 0 bases from J, the gap between germline ends came to 11 bases. The CDR3 nucleotides read TGTGCCAGCAGCCTCACAGTGAGCTCCTACGAGCAGTACTTC. Translated: CASSLTVSSYEQYF.

CDR3 amino acids: CASSSSWAGTEAFF. DNA of the CDR3: TGTGCCAGCAGCTCTAGTTGGGCAGGTACTGAAGCTTTCTTT. V is TRBV5-6 and J is TRBJ1-1; no reliable D call. The CDR3 covers 14 residues. Germline loops: CDR1 SGHDT, CDR2 YYEEEE. Trimming cost V 3 bases and J 5 bases, with 14 bases left between them.

The rearrangement joins TRBV27 to TRBJ2-7; D may correspond to TRBD1 or TRBD2 (5 bases each). Trimming stripped 3 bases from V and 2 bases from J, with 14 bases between. The CDR3 is 15 residues long. Germline lookup yields CDR1 MNHEY and CDR2 SMNVEV (reference sequence). The CDR3 DNA is TGTGCCAGCAGTTTCGGGGCAGGGTCAACCTACGAGCAGTACTTC. Translating gives CASSFGAGSTYEQYF.

This sequence joins TRBV5-1 and TRBJ1-2; TRBD1 is a possible D gene (5 bases). Germline assignment: CDR1 SGHRS and CDR2 YFSETQ. The CDR3 is 15 amino acids. The ends were cut back, 0 bases at V and 3 bases at J, with 12 bases in the middle. Written as DNA, the CDR3 is TGCGCCAGCAGCTTGGTGCGAGGGGACGACTATGGCTACACCTTC. This translates into CASSLVRGDDYGYTF.

This chain uses TRBV5-1 with TRBJ2-3; D is possibly TRBD1 (5 bases). The V end was cut by 3 bases, the J end by 2 bases, with 13 bases between. This CDR3 is 15 amino acids long. Germline V gives CDR1 SGHRS, CDR2 YFSETQ. CDR3 region: CASSSQGPNTDTQYF. The CDR3 DNA is TGCGCCAGCAGCTCCCAGGGCCCAAACACAGATACGCAGTATTTT.

The rearrangement uses TRBV9 and TRBJ2-1; D could derive from TRBD1 or TRBD2 (6 bases each). The V end was cut by 4 bases, the J end by 1 base, with 15 bases between. This CDR3 is built from 16 residues. Germline values: CDR1 SGDLS, CDR2 YYNGEE. CDR3 in amino acids: CASSPLGGGSYNEQFF. Written as DNA, the CDR3 is TGTGCCAGCAGCCCTTTAGGGGGAGGATCCTACAATGAGCAGTTCTTC. Supplemented by reference TRBV9 and TRBJ2-1, the full variable domain reads DSGVTQTPKHLITATGQRVTLRCSPRSGDLSVYWYQQSLDQGLQFLIQYYNGEERAKGNILERFSAQQFPDLHSELNLSSLELGDSALYFCASSPLGGGSYNEQFFGPGTRLTVL.

The chain recombines TRBV3-1 (or the pseudogene TRBV3-2) with TRBJ2-3; 13 bases map to TRBD2. This CDR3 is 17 amino acids long. Per germline, CDR1 LGHDT and CDR2 YNNKEL (reference sequence). Unmatched junction bases numbered 8, after V lost 4 bases and J lost 4 bases. The CDR3 region has the DNA TGTGCCAGCAGCCCCCGACTAGCGGGGGGCCGCGCAGATACGCAGTATTTT. Translated: CASSPRLAGGRADTQYF.